Listed here are 25 T cell receptor beta chains from one sample, sequenced in a study of identical twins. TCRdb itself ran the 5' RACE reads through MiXCR, one entry per CDR3 protein. Seen here are fewer than 900,000 distinct CDR3 sequences, roughly 20% observed once, and the top ten hold approximately 4.3%. This sample also belongs to another study, concerning T cells expressing NK-cell markers.

The sequencing input was PBMCs. Receptors originate from a young woman in good health.

The chain joins TRBV12-3 or TRBV12-4 to TRBJ1-6, with 7 nucleotides matching TRBD1. V was clipped by 3 bases and J by 3 bases; unmatched bases: 8. The CDR3 contains 17 residues. CDR3 residues: CASSLNPGQLYNSPLHF. In nucleotides, the CDR3 is TGTGCCAGCAGTTTGAATCCGGGACAGCTCTATAATTCACCCCTCCACTTT.

This clonotype has just a few counts. CDR3 sequence: CASSPGLAGGPGEQYF. CDR3 coding DNA: TGCGCCAGCAGCCCGGGACTAGCGGGAGGGCCGGGTGAGCAGTACTTC. The V call is TRBV5-1, the J call TRBJ2-7, with 16 bases lining up with TRBD2. Trimming cost V 4 bases and J 7 bases; bases outside gene matches: 8. The CDR3 length is 16 residues. Germline CDR1 and CDR2: SGHRS and YFSETQ.

This rearrangement joins TRBV6-2 or TRBV6-3 to TRBJ2-7; 7 positions match TRBD2. The length of the CDR3 is 15 residues. Germline V CDR1 and CDR2: MNHEY, SVGEGT. With 0 bases clipped from V and 5 bases from J, the junction kept 7 bases outside the gene matches. The CDR3 DNA reads TGTGCCAGCAGTTACTCTCAGACTAGCCTCCACGAGCAGTACTTC. This gives the protein CASSYSQTSLHEQYF.

There are many counts of this clonotype. The chain carries TRBV2 and TRBJ2-1; D ambiguous. Per germline, CDR1 SNHLY and CDR2 FYNNEI. Trimming shortened V by 7 bases and J by 5 bases, and 9 bases separated the two germline ends. The length of the CDR3 is 12 residues. The DNA of the CDR3 is TGTGCCAGCAATCCAGCCCACAATGAGCAGTTCTTC. Encoded protein: CASNPAHNEQFF.

The V call is TRBV5-6, the J call TRBJ2-1, with D possibly being TRBD1 (6 bases). Trimming cost V 2 bases and J 0 bases, with 12 bases left between them. Per the germline V gene, CDR1 is SGHDT and CDR2 is YYEEEE. The CDR3 sequence is 16 residues long. The CDR3 spells CASSFLGASSYNEQFF. The CDR3 region has the DNA TGTGCCAGCAGCTTTCTGGGGGCCAGCTCCTACAATGAGCAGTTCTTC.

This clonotype was counted between two and nine times. The gene calls are TRBV20-1 and TRBJ2-1, with D possibly TRBD1 on 7 matching bases. The CDR3 runs 15 residues. Trimming removed 5 bases at V and 8 bases at J, with 22 bases between. Germline CDR1 DFQATT, CDR2 SNEGSKA (reference sequence). The CDR3 sequence: CSAAPGTRTGDEQFF. The CDR3 nucleotides read TGCAGTGCTGCCCCCGGGACTCGCACAGGGGATGAGCAGTTCTTC.

This clonotype has just a few counts. The V and J genes are TRBV20-1 and TRBJ1-4; D is undetermined. Trimming left V 3 bases short and J 9 bases short, with 17 bases between. CDR3 length: 14 amino acids. In germline, CDR1 is DFQATT, CDR2 SNEGSKA (reference sequence). CDR3 sequence reads: CSARTIRRVQKLFF. The CDR3 bases are TGCAGTGCTAGGACGATAAGGCGGGTCCAAAAACTGTTTTTT.

This clonotype was seen ten or more times. The V and J genes are TRBV20-1 and TRBJ1-1; D ambiguous. Trimming shortened V by 5 bases and J by 1 base, and 17 bases separated the two germline ends. The length of the CDR3 is 15 residues. In germline, CDR1 is DFQATT, CDR2 SNEGSKA (reference sequence). DNA of the CDR3: TGCAGTGCTCCCCCGAGAACGACTGAGAACACTGAAGCTTTCTTT. Translated, it gives CSAPPRTTENTEAFF.

This clonotype showed up just a few times. The chain links TRBV20-1 to TRBJ2-7; the match to TRBD2 covers 11 bases. The germline gives CDR1 DFQATT, CDR2 SNEGSKA (reference sequence). The CDR3 has 14 amino acids. J gave up 2 bases and V 4 bases, and 4 bases lay outside the gene matches. This CDR3 reads CSATGLADAYEQYF. CDR3 DNA: TGCAGTGCTACGGGACTAGCGGATGCCTACGAGCAGTACTTC.

This clonotype has a handful of counts. The CDR3 spells CASSRFFLGLNTEAFF. CDR3 sequence (DNA): TGTGCCAGCAGCCGATTTTTTCTAGGACTGAACACTGAAGCTTTCTTT. The genes are TRBV27 and TRBJ1-1; unclear D gene. V lost 6 bases to trimming and J lost 0 bases, with 17 bases between them. CDR3 size: 16 residues. Per germline, CDR1 MNHEY and CDR2 SMNVEV (reference sequence).

This clonotype has at least ten counts. The chain uses TRBV10-2 and TRBJ2-7; D unresolved. The CDR3 is 17 residues long. The V gene lost 2 bases and the J gene lost 8 bases, with 25 bases spanning the gap. Per germline, CDR1 WSHSY and CDR2 SAAADI. CDR3 in amino acids: CASSERWVGSNQLKQYF. The CDR3 DNA sequence: TGCGCCAGCAGTGAGCGGTGGGTGGGAAGTAATCAACTTAAGCAGTACTTC.

There are a few counts of this clonotype. The chain recombines TRBV7-9 with TRBJ1-2; D is unresolved. This CDR3 is built from 12 residues. Germline V gene lookup returns CDR1 SEHNR and CDR2 FQNEAQ (reference sequence). The V end lost 4 bases, the J end lost 3 bases, and 6 bases lay between the germline ends. Here the CDR3 reads CASSSADYGYTF. In DNA, the CDR3 is TGTGCCAGCAGCTCCGCGGACTATGGCTACACCTTC.

This clonotype was detected a few times. The chain has TRBV6-1 and TRBJ2-2; maybe TRBD1 (6 bases). Trimming shortened V by 11 bases and J by 5 bases, and 15 bases separated the two germline ends. The CDR3 runs 13 residues. CDR1 is MNHNS and CDR2 is SASEGT in the germline V gene. CDR3 DNA: TGTGCCGTCCACAGGGACGGGACCGGGGAGCTGTTTTTT. Its protein product is CAVHRDGTGELFF.

The rearrangement joins TRBV6-1 to TRBJ2-7, with TRBD1 matching over 8 bases. V gave up 10 bases and J gave up 4 bases; unmatched junction bases: 9. In germline, CDR1 is MNHNS, CDR2 SASEGT. The CDR3 length is 13 residues. CDR3 amino acids: CATQPRGRYEQYF. For the CDR3, the DNA is TGTGCCACTCAACCCAGGGGGCGGTACGAGCAGTACTTC.

The chain couples TRBV12-5 to TRBJ2-6; 7 positions match TRBD1. Trimming cost V 3 bases and J 0 bases; bases outside gene matches: 8. The CDR3 has 18 residues. Germline V lookup: CDR1 LGHNT, CDR2 FRNRAP. CDR3 in DNA: TGTGCTAGTGGTTTTTCCGGGACAGCTCGCTCTGGGGCCAACGTCCTGACTTTC. Translated, it gives CASGFSGTARSGANVLTF.

This clonotype was detected a few times. The chain has TRBV5-1 and TRBJ1-2; 8 bases align to TRBD1. CDR3 size: 13 residues. After removal of 3 bases from V and 6 bases from J, the junction contained 4 bases not matched to a gene. From germline, CDR1 is SGHRS and CDR2 YFSETQ. CDR3 DNA: TGCGCCAGCAGCTCAGGGGGCGCGAATGGCTACACCTTC. Its translation: CASSSGGANGYTF.

This clonotype was counted at least ten times. Here the CDR3 DNA reads TGCAGTGCTAGTCCGACTAGCGGGAGACCAGGTGATGAGCAGTTCTTC. Its translation is CSASPTSGRPGDEQFF. The V call is TRBV20-1, the J call TRBJ2-1, with 12 bases that match TRBD2. Germline loops: CDR1 DFQATT, CDR2 SNEGSKA (reference sequence). J gave up 8 bases and V 3 bases, and 11 bases lay outside the gene matches. The CDR3 covers 16 residues.

This clonotype was picked up a small number of times. This chain links TRBV2 with TRBJ1-4; TRBD1 might be the D (5 bases). This CDR3 comprises 15 residues. Between the trimmed V and J ends, which lost 3 bases and 8 bases, there was a span of 16 bases. Germline lookup yields CDR1 SNHLY and CDR2 FYNNEI. The CDR3 loop reads CASSEEAEKGEKLFF. CDR3 in DNA: TGTGCCAGCAGTGAGGAAGCGGAAAAGGGGGAAAAACTGTTTTTT.

The chain employs TRBV7-9 and TRBJ2-7; TRBD2 agrees at 13 bases. The germline V gene encodes CDR1 SEHNR and CDR2 FQNEAQ (reference sequence). The CDR3 is 17 residues long. V trimming: 4 bases; J trimming: 2 bases; junction bases outside the gene matches: 8. The CDR3, as DNA: TGTGCCAGCAGCTCTTCCGGGACTAGCGGGGTCCCCTACGAGCAGTACTTC. It is translated as CASSSSGTSGVPYEQYF. Filled out from reference TRBV7-9 and TRBJ2-7, the complete variable domain reads DTGVSQNPRHKITKRGQNVTFRCDPISEHNRLYWYRQTLGQGPEFLTYFQNEAQLEKSRLLSDRFSAERPKGSFSTLEIQRTEQGDSAMYLCASSSSGTSGVPYEQYFGPGTRLTVT.

This clonotype has ten or more counts. Written as DNA, the CDR3 is TGTGCCAGCAGCGAAAAGAGGCTTGCCAGGAGTGAGCAGTTCTTC. This encodes CASSEKRLARSEQFF. This chain uses TRBV3-1 with TRBJ2-1; no clear D. Trimming shortened V by 5 bases and J by 9 bases, and 20 bases separated the two germline ends. Germline lookup yields CDR1 LGHDT and CDR2 YNNKEL (reference sequence). CDR3 length: 15 residues.

The chain employs TRBV6-2 or TRBV6-3 and TRBJ2-1, with no clear D. Germline assignment: CDR1 MNHEY and CDR2 SVGEGT. The CDR3 spans 11 residues. The germline V and J ends were trimmed by 2 bases and 8 bases, with 4 bases remaining between them. The CDR3 DNA sequence: TGTGCCAGCAGTTACGTGTATGAGCAGTTCTTC. Translation gives CASSYVYEQFF.

This clonotype was seen ten or more times. J is TRBJ2-5 and V is TRBV9; unclear D gene. V dropped 7 bases and J dropped 1 base, with 5 bases sitting between them. CDR3 length: 11 amino acids. Germline V CDR1 and CDR2: SGDLS, YYNGEE. DNA of the CDR3: TGTGCCAGCGGTTCCCAAGAGACCCAGTACTTC. Translating gives CASGSQETQYF.

This chain joins TRBV20-1 and TRBJ2-2, with 12 bases that match TRBD2. The germline gives CDR1 DFQATT, CDR2 SNEGSKA (reference sequence). V shed 3 bases and J 5 bases; nucleotides not matched to a gene: 7. The CDR3 contains 16 residues. In DNA, the CDR3 is TGCAGTGCTAGGATAGGACTAGCGGGAACAACCGGGGAGCTGTTTTTT. Protein product: CSARIGLAGTTGELFF.

This rearrangement joins TRBV20-1 to TRBJ2-3; 10 bases line up with TRBD2. Germline CDR1 DFQATT, CDR2 SNEGSKA (reference sequence). With 0 bases clipped from V and 8 bases from J, the junction kept 8 bases outside the gene matches. The CDR3 runs 15 residues. The CDR3 here is CSARDILAGRGTQYF. CDR3 coding DNA: TGCAGTGCTAGAGATATACTAGCGGGAAGAGGTACGCAGTATTTT.

This clonotype appeared once. The chain combines TRBV20-1 with TRBJ2-7, with TRBD2 as a possible D gene (6 bases). Germline V gene sequence: CDR1 DFQATT, CDR2 SNEGSKA (reference sequence). The CDR3 consists of 12 residues. V lost 6 bases, J lost 1 base, and 10 bases lay in between. The CDR3 protein is CSAGTASYEQYF. CDR3 DNA sequence: TGCAGTGCAGGGACTGCGTCCTACGAGCAGTACTTC.